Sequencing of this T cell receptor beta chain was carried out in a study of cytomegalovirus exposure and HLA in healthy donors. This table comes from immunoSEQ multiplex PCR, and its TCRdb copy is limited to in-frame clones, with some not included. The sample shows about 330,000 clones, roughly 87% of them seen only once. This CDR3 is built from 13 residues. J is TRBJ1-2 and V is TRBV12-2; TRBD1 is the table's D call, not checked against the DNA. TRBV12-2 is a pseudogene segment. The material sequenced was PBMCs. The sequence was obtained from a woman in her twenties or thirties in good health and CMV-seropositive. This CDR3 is CASRSNRSMRYTF. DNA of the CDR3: TGTGCAAGTCGCTCAAACAGATCTATGCGCTACACCTTC.